These 30 T cell receptor beta chains were sequenced from one sample in a study of cytomegalovirus exposure and HLA in healthy donors. PCR employed 60 Vbeta and 13 Jbeta primers. Sequencing was performed with immunoSEQ multiplex PCR; in TCRdb, only in-frame clones are kept and a portion is missing. The sample contains about 96,000 clones, 65% to 75% of which appear only once. The sample comprised PBMCs. Receptors were obtained from a female donor in good health and CMV-seropositive.

This chain connects TRBV11-1 to TRBJ2-3; 9 bases fit TRBD2. The CDR3 has 17 amino acids. The germline CDR1 and CDR2 sequences are SGHAT and FQDESV (reference sequence). The J segment lost 2 bases and the V segment lost 5 bases, leaving 11 bases of the junction unmatched. For the CDR3, the DNA is TGTGCCAGCAGCCCCCGAGGAGCGGGGGGATTCACAGATACGCAGTATTTT. This codes for CASSPRGAGGFTDTQYF.

V gene TRBV11-3 combines with J gene TRBJ2-2, with D perhaps TRBD1 (6 bases). The germline V and J ends were trimmed by 5 bases and 7 bases, with 17 bases remaining between them. This CDR3 is 15 amino acids long. Germline CDR1 SGHNT, CDR2 YENEEA. For the CDR3, the DNA is TGTGCCAGCAGCCCTAATCCCACAGGGTTCGGGGAGCTGTTTTTT. Translating it yields CASSPNPTGFGELFF.

The V call is TRBV7-2, the J call TRBJ2-5, with a possible D match to TRBD2 (5 bases). V shed 4 bases and J shed 2 bases, with 20 bases lying between them. Germline V gene sequence: CDR1 SGHTA, CDR2 FQGNSA. CDR3 length equals 17 residues. CDR3 coding DNA: TGTGCCAGCAGCTCCAACTCGAGGGTGTCCGTTCAAGAGACCCAGTACTTC. As protein: CASSSNSRVSVQETQYF.

Only a few counts were recorded for this clone. The V and J genes are TRBV4-2 and TRBJ1-1; possibly TRBD1 for D (6 bases). The ends were cut back, 0 bases at V and 5 bases at J, with 19 bases in the middle. The CDR3 loop spans 17 amino acids. The germline gives CDR1 LGHNA, CDR2 YNFKEQ. The CDR3 spells CASSQDKRTAQGTEAFF. The CDR3 DNA reads as TGTGCCAGCAGCCAAGATAAAAGGACAGCTCAAGGAACTGAAGCTTTCTTT.

The chain combines TRBV4-3 with TRBJ2-2; 7 positions match TRBD2. CDR1 and CDR2 from the germline V gene are LGHNA and YSLEER. The J segment lost 5 bases and the V segment lost 4 bases, leaving 10 bases of the junction unmatched. This CDR3 contains 16 residues. CDR3 DNA sequence: TGCGCCAGCAGCCGCGAGGCAGCGGGAAAAACCGGGGAGCTGTTTTTT. This gives the protein CASSREAAGKTGELFF.

The chain has TRBV9 and TRBJ1-1, with a possible D match to TRBD1 (5 bases). V lost 2 bases to trimming and J lost 0 bases, with 8 bases between them. Germline-derived CDR1 and CDR2 are SGDLS and YYNGEE. This CDR3 contains 14 residues. The CDR3 loop is CASSVDSLNTEAFF. The CDR3 DNA reads TGTGCCAGCAGCGTCGACAGCCTGAACACTGAAGCTTTCTTT.

V and J are TRBV5-1 and TRBJ1-4, with TRBD1 identical over 10 bases. CDR1 is SGHRS, CDR2 YFSETQ, per germline. The CDR3 totals 15 residues. The V segment lost 0 bases and the J segment 6 bases; nucleotides outside the gene matches: 2. As DNA, the CDR3 is TGCGCCAGCAGCTTGGTTGGGACAGGGGATGAAAAACTGTTTTTT. Translated, it gives CASSLVGTGDEKLFF.

The chain combines TRBV9 with TRBJ1-1; 8 nucleotides agree with TRBD1. CDR1 SGDLS and CDR2 YYNGEE come from the germline V gene. Trimming removed 2 bases from V and 2 bases from J; junction bases left unmatched: 5. The CDR3 has 15 residues. This CDR3 reads CASSVGRGLNTEAFF. The DNA of the CDR3 is TGTGCCAGCAGCGTGGGCAGGGGGCTAAACACTGAAGCTTTCTTT.

J is TRBJ1-1 and V is TRBV7-2; no clear D gene. With 7 bases removed from V and 3 bases from J, the gap between germline ends came to 12 bases. Germline values: CDR1 SGHTA, CDR2 FQGNSA. The CDR3 is 13 residues long. The CDR3 spells CASILWRDTEAFF. The CDR3 coding sequence is TGTGCCAGCATCCTATGGCGGGACACTGAAGCTTTCTTT.

In its sample, this clone was seen once. V gene TRBV2 combines with J gene TRBJ1-1; 10 positions agree with TRBD1. The junction had 2 bases not matched to a gene; V was cut back by 6 bases and J by 4 bases. CDR3 length equals 13 residues. Germline V gene data show CDR1 as SNHLY and CDR2 as FYNNEI. The CDR3 reads CASRRDRGTEAFF. CDR3 DNA sequence: TGTGCCAGCAGGAGGGACAGGGGCACTGAAGCTTTCTTT.

This sequence joins TRBV5-1 and TRBJ2-3; 7 bases match TRBD2. With V trimmed by 1 base and J by 6 bases, 17 bases remained unmatched. This CDR3 is 18 amino acids long. CDR1 is SGHRS and CDR2 is YFSETQ in the germline V gene. CDR3 in DNA: TGCGCCAGCAGCTTGCACGCGGGAGCGCGAAATTCAGGGGATACGCAGTATTTT. Amino acid sequence: CASSLHAGARNSGDTQYF.

V gene TRBV7-8 combines with J gene TRBJ2-2; a possible D gene is TRBD2 (6 bases). CDR3 size: 15 residues. Trimming removed 5 bases at V and 2 bases at J, with 12 bases between. CDR1 is SGHVS and CDR2 is FQNEAQ in the germline V gene. The CDR3 here is CASSPRDSNTGELFF. The CDR3 region has the DNA TGTGCCAGCAGCCCGCGGGACTCTAACACCGGGGAGCTGTTTTTT.

The CDR3 DNA is TGTGCCAGTAGTATGGCAGGGGGCAATCAGCCCCAGCATTTT. It translates to CASSMAGGNQPQHF. V and J are TRBV19 and TRBJ1-5; the D gene is possibly TRBD1 (6 bases). CDR3 size: 14 residues. Trimming shortened V by 3 bases and J by 2 bases, and 8 bases separated the two germline ends. From germline, CDR1 is LNHDA and CDR2 SQIVND (reference sequence).

The chain uses TRBV11-1 and TRBJ1-2; a possible D gene is TRBD1 (6 bases). The ends were cut back, 5 bases at V and 1 base at J, with 14 bases in the middle. Per the germline V gene, CDR1 is SGHAT and CDR2 is FQDESV (reference sequence). The CDR3 extends over 15 amino acids. This CDR3 reads CASSPRGQFNYGYTF. Here the CDR3 DNA reads TGTGCCAGCAGCCCCCGTGGACAGTTTAACTATGGCTACACCTTC. Full variable domain (rest looked up from reference TRBV11-1 and TRBJ1-2): EAEVAQSPRYKITEKSQAVAFWCDPISGHATLYWYRQILGQGPELLVQFQDESVVDDSQLPKDRFSAERLKGVDSTLKIQPAELGDSAMYLCASSPRGQFNYGYTFGSGTRLTVV.

In this sample, this clone turned up once. The chain has TRBV4-1 and TRBJ1-5; D gene unclear. The V gene's germline CDR1 is MGHRA and CDR2 YSYEKL. With 1 base removed from V and 0 bases from J, the gap between germline ends came to 10 bases. The CDR3 totals 16 residues. As DNA, the CDR3 is TGCGCCAGCAGCCAAGGCATCAGTTTTAGCAATCAGCCCCAGCATTTT. This gives the protein CASSQGISFSNQPQHF.

The V gene is TRBV7-8, the J gene TRBJ1-4; D is uncertain. V lost 2 bases and J 8 bases, leaving 9 bases between the germline ends. Germline lookup yields CDR1 SGHVS and CDR2 FQNEAQ. The CDR3 is made up of 13 amino acids. CDR3 loop: CASSLTGVEKLFF. The CDR3 coding sequence is TGTGCCAGCAGCTTAACCGGGGTGGAAAAACTGTTTTTT.

This clone came up a few times. V is TRBV2 and J is TRBJ2-2; no clear D gene. V was shortened by 8 bases and J by 4 bases, with 5 bases between the two germline ends. Germline values: CDR1 SNHLY, CDR2 FYNNEI. The CDR3 runs to 11 residues. CDR3 sequence reads: CASQFTGELFF. CDR3 in DNA: TGTGCCAGCCAGTTCACCGGGGAGCTGTTTTTT.

The V and J genes are TRBV11-3 and TRBJ1-1; D may be TRBD1 (5 bases). CDR3 length equals 13 residues. Deletions cut 6 bases from V and 4 bases from J, with 12 bases between. Germline CDR1 is SGHNT and CDR2 is YENEEA. The CDR3 bases are TGTGCCAGCAGTTTGGGTACAGGCACTGAAGCTTTCTTT. This gives the protein CASSLGTGTEAFF.

The chain couples TRBV6-5 to TRBJ1-1; D is undetermined. Germline lookup yields CDR1 MNHEY and CDR2 SVGAGI. Deletions cut 3 bases from V and 3 bases from J, with 8 bases between. This CDR3 is 13 amino acids long. CDR3 nucleotide sequence: TGTGCCAGCAGTTATAGAAGCGACACTGAAGCTTTCTTT. Translating it yields CASSYRSDTEAFF.

This clone has more than one count but fewer than ten. The chain combines TRBV15 with TRBJ2-4, with D perhaps matching TRBD1 (5 bases). The germline CDR1 and CDR2 sequences are LNHNV and YYDKDF (reference sequence). This CDR3 spans 12 amino acids. Trimming removed 3 bases from V and 11 bases from J, with 11 bases in between. CDR3 residues: CATSSETVLQYF. CDR3 coding DNA: TGTGCCACCAGCAGTGAGACAGTACTTCAGTACTTC. Full variable domain (remainder filled in from reference TRBV15 and TRBJ2-4): DAMVIQNPRYQVTQFGKPVTLSCSQTLNHNVMYWYQQKSSQAPKLLFHYYDKDFNNEADTPDNFQSRRPNTSFCFLDIRSPGLGDTAMYLCATSSETVLQYFGAGTRLSVL.

This sequence joins TRBV7-9 and TRBJ2-7; possible D gene TRBD1, 5 bases. CDR3 length: 15 residues. With 0 bases removed from V and 2 bases from J, the gap between germline ends came to 11 bases. Germline assignment: CDR1 SEHNR and CDR2 FQNEAQ (reference sequence). Written as DNA, the CDR3 is TGTGCCAGCAGCTTAGCCGGCAGGGTCCCCTACGAGCAGTACTTC. Its translation: CASSLAGRVPYEQYF.

This chain connects TRBV14 to TRBJ2-7; 9 positions match TRBD2. V was clipped by 1 base and J by 5 bases; unmatched bases: 3. Looked up from germline, CDR1 is SGHDN and CDR2 is FVKESK. The CDR3 runs 14 residues. The CDR3 reads CASSQVLAGNEQYF. CDR3 in DNA: TGTGCCAGCAGCCAAGTTCTAGCGGGAAACGAGCAGTACTTC.

V is TRBV2 and J is TRBJ2-1; D call uncertain. The CDR3 has 16 residues. V was pared by 4 bases and J by 5 bases, with 18 bases between. The germline V gene has CDR1 SNHLY and CDR2 FYNNEI. The CDR3 DNA reads as TGTGCCAGCAGTGTGTCTCCTCGAGCCGTCGACAATGAGCAGTTCTTC. It codes for CASSVSPRAVDNEQFF. The full variable domain, rest sourced from reference TRBV2 and TRBJ2-1, is EPEVTQTPSHQVTQMGQEVILRCVPISNHLYFYWYRQILGQKVEFLVSFYNNEISEKSEIFDDQFSVERPDGSNFTLKIRSTKLEDSAMYFCASSVSPRAVDNEQFFGPGTRLTVL.

V gene TRBV9 combines with J gene TRBJ2-2, with D tentatively TRBD2 (5 bases). V lost 0 bases, J lost 0 bases, and 12 bases lay in between. Per germline, CDR1 SGDLS and CDR2 YYNGEE. This CDR3 spans 17 amino acids. The CDR3 DNA sequence: TGTGCCAGCAGCGTAGGGGGAGCGACATCGAACACCGGGGAGCTGTTTTTT. Protein: CASSVGGATSNTGELFF.

This clone came up a few times. Germline is not matched at one junction end, which may reflect a read error. The rearrangement joins TRBV7-7 to TRBJ2-5; 7 positions agree with TRBD1. This CDR3 comprises 17 residues. The germline CDR1 and CDR2 sequences are SSHAT and FNYEAQ (reference sequence). CDR3 bases: TGTGCTAGCAGCTCCCGCGGACAGGTCCACAACCAAGAGACCCAGTACTTC. Its protein product is CASSSRGQVHNQETQYF.

There are a few counts of this clone. The chain employs TRBV7-9 and TRBJ2-1, with 8 positions matching TRBD2. Per germline, CDR1 SEHNR and CDR2 FQNEAQ (reference sequence). The CDR3 has 14 amino acids. V lost 3 bases, J lost 8 bases, and 6 bases stayed unmatched. CDR3 nucleotide sequence: TGTGCCAGCAGCTTCCGGACTAGCTTCTATGAGCAGTTCTTC. This sequence encodes CASSFRTSFYEQFF.

The chain links TRBV6-1 to TRBJ2-7; 7 bases align to TRBD1. Germline CDR1 reads MNHNS; CDR2 reads SASEGT. This CDR3 has 14 residues. V lost 6 bases and J lost 1; bases outside the gene matches: 6. CDR3 region: CASRDRNPSYEQYF. In DNA form, the CDR3 reads TGTGCCAGCAGGGACAGGAACCCTTCCTACGAGCAGTACTTC.

This clone was seen a few times. The CDR3 DNA sequence: TGTGCCAGCAGCCACGGCGGGGCGAAAAACATTCAGTACTTC. It codes for CASSHGGAKNIQYF. The chain has TRBV13 and TRBJ2-4; possibly TRBD2 for D (6 bases). The CDR3 loop spans 14 amino acids. Germline V lookup: CDR1 PRHDT, CDR2 FYEKMQ (reference sequence). Trimming stripped 5 bases from V and 4 bases from J, with 12 bases between.

This chain links TRBV7-9 with TRBJ1-2, with a weak D call TRBD1 (5 bases). The CDR3 is made up of 13 amino acids. The V gene lost 0 bases and the J gene lost 4 bases, with 6 bases spanning the gap. Germline V gene sequence: CDR1 SEHNR, CDR2 FQNEAQ (reference sequence). CDR3 loop: CASSLATVYGYTF. In DNA form, the CDR3 reads TGTGCCAGCAGCTTAGCGACAGTCTATGGCTACACCTTC. The full variable domain, rest sourced from reference TRBV7-9 and TRBJ1-2, is DTGVSQNPRHKITKRGQNVTFRCDPISEHNRLYWYRQTLGQGPEFLTYFQNEAQLEKSRLLSDRFSAERPKGSFSTLEIQRTEQGDSAMYLCASSLATVYGYTFGSGTRLTVV.

The chain couples TRBV9 to TRBJ2-5; D call uncertain. CDR1 and CDR2 from the germline V gene are SGDLS and YYNGEE. The V end was cut by 1 base, the J end by 3 bases, with 4 bases between. The CDR3 totals 12 residues. In DNA, the CDR3 is TGTGCCAGCAGCGTAAGCGAAGAGACCCAGTACTTC. It codes for CASSVSEETQYF.